This T cell receptor (beta chain) derives from a study of graft-versus-host responses after intestinal transplantation. Background on the study: Anti-thymocyte globulin was used for induction in all recipients, who then took tacrolimus and steroids for 3 to 4 years. Overall study findings and caveats: GvH clones turned up in recipient marrow; some had shown up first in ileum or blood. Allografts from individuals with graft-donor T cell macrochimerism displayed high graft-versus-host to host-versus-graft clonal ratios.

This clone came up once. Method: immunoSEQ multiplex PCR; TCRdb's copy keeps in-frame clones and lacks some. The data contain around 19,000 clones, roughly half of them singletons. The CDR3 loop spans 16 amino acids. The junction had 11 bases not matched to a gene; V was cut back by 4 bases and J by 2 bases. The rearrangement joins TRBV23-1 to TRBJ2-7; 7 bases agree with TRBD1. TRBV23-1 is identified as an open reading frame with a role that is uncertain. Sequenced material: alloreactive CD4+ T cells from a mixed lymphocyte reaction culture, taken before intestinal transplant. The subset: CFSE-low proliferating T cells sorted from roughly six-day pre-transplant mixed lymphocyte reaction (GvH or HvG direction). This clonotype was sampled from a human patient who received an intestinal transplant. DNA of the CDR3: TGCGCCAGCAGTCCCGCGACAGGGCCCAAAACCTACGAGCAGTACTTC. Residues: CASSPATGPKTYEQYF.